This T cell receptor (beta chain) originates from a study of Ad26.COV2.S vaccination and SARS-CoV-2 variants. Study-wide background: A participant enrolled in the COV1001 Ad26.COV2.S trial arm provided the sample. Ad26.COV2.S given intramuscularly, once or twice 56 days apart.

The study's findings and limits: Total responses of T cells may have been underestimated by the analyses of TCR breadth and depth.

Clones were read by immunoSEQ multiplex PCR, and TCRdb kept only the in-frame ones, dropping some. The sample consists of about 390,000 clones, less than 90% of them appearing once. Treatment denoted: approximately 18 received Ad26.COV2.S at low or high dose, single or two shots; about five received placebo; per-sample allocation not given. Sampling occurred on day 63 after the first vaccine or placebo injection. Between the trimmed V and J ends, which lost 1 base and 2 bases, there was a span of 11 bases. The CDR3 runs to 15 residues. Germline CDR1 and CDR2: MGHRA and YSYEKL. To note about this clone: The antigen is undetermined. The sample contains more than one DNA sequence encoding this CDR3.

This clonotype was sampled from a person between 18 and 60 years old who received the Ad26.COV2.S COVID-19 vaccine or a placebo. This material consisted of peripheral blood, taken in a trial of Ad26.COV2.S vaccine versus placebo. J is TRBJ1-2 and V is TRBV4-1; D not certain. The CDR3 reads CASSQGVRGNYGYTF. In DNA, the CDR3 is TGCGCCAGCAGCCAAGGGGTAAGAGGGAACTATGGCTACACCTTC.